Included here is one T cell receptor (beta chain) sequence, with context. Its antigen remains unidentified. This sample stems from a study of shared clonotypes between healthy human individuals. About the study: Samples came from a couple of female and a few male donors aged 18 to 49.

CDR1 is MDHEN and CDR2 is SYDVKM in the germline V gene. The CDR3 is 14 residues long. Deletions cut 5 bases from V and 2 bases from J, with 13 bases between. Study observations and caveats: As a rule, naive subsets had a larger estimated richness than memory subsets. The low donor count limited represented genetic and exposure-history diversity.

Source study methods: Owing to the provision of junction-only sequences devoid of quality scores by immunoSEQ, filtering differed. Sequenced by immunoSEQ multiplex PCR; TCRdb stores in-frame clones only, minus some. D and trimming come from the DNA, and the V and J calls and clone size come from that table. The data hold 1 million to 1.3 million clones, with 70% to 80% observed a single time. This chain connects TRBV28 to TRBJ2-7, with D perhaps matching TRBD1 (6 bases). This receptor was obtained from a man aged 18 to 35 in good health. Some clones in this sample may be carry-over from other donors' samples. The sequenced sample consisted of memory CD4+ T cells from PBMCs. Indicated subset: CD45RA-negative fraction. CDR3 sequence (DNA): TGTGCCAGCAGTCAACCAGGGGTCCCCTACGAGCAGTACTTC. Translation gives CASSQPGVPYEQYF.